Given below is one TCR beta chain in context. The antigen it binds to is not known. Base-call qualities are not available, and no considerably larger clone is one nucleotide away. This sample is drawn from a study of response to subunit inactivated influenza vaccine (dated by TCRdb to between 2018 and 2020). General notes on the study: To follow how T cells responded to a trivalent subunit inactivated influenza vaccine, the researchers relied on deep quantitative profiling of the T cell receptor repertoire. Study-wide findings and limitations: It was suggested by the authors that each seasonal influenza vaccination may recruit only a limited number of new T cells.

From cysteine to phenylalanine, the CDR3 is 15 amino acids long. Kept here is only the CDR3 DNA, which spans 45 bases and is read in frame from base 1. At the junction V is shortened by 2 bases and J by 4 bases; bases outside the gene matches: 2. Taken from the germline V gene, the CDR1 and CDR2 loops are KGHDR and SFDVKD. Libraries came from RT-PCR. Sequenced using an Illumina HiSeq 2500. TCRdb reprocessed the public reads (quality trimming at Q25 with fastp, clone calling with MiXCR) and kept in-frame beta chains. Duplicate CDR3 protein sequences are folded into a single record with the most common DNA and genes. In all, the sample holds a few hundred thousand distinct CDR3 sequences, and approximately 23% of those were seen once. The ten largest clones capture over 9% of the sample.

The source was PBMCs from blood, collected approximately 22 months after vaccination. The chain is assembled from TRBV24-1 and TRBJ2-7, with 12 bases aligning to TRBD2. The sequence came from a man between 50 and 69 years old who received an inactivated influenza vaccine. Donor details come from another sample of the same person, matched by shared clones. The CDR3 in this case is CATSDSSGRGYEQYF. Here is the DNA: TGTGCCACCAGTGATTCTAGCGGGAGGGGATACGAGCAGTACTTC.